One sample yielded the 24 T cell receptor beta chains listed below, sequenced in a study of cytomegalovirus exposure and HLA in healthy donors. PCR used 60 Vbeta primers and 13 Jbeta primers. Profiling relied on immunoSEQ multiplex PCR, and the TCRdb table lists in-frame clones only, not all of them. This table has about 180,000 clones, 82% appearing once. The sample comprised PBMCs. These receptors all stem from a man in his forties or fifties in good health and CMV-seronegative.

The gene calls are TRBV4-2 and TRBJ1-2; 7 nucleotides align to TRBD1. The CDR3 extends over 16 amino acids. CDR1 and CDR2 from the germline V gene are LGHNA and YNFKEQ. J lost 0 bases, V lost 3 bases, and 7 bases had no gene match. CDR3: CASSQGTASPNYGYTF. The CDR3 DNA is TGTGCCAGCAGCCAGGGGACAGCCTCCCCTAACTATGGCTACACCTTC.

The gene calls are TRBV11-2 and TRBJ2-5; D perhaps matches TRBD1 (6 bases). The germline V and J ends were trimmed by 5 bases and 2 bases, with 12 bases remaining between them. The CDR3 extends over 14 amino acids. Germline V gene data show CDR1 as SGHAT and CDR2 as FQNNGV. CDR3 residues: CASSNRDTQETQYF. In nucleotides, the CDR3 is TGTGCCAGCAGCAACCGGGACACACAAGAGACCCAGTACTTC.

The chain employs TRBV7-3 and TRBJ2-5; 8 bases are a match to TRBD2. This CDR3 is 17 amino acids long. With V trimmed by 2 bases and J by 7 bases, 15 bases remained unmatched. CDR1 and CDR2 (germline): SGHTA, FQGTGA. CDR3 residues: CASSLSPSGSPQGTQYF. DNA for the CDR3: TGTGCCAGCAGCTTATCCCCCAGCGGGAGCCCCCAGGGGACCCAGTACTTC. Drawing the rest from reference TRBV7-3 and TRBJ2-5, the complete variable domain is GAGVSQTPSNKVTEKGKYVELRCDPISGHTALYWYRQSLGQGPEFLIYFQGTGAADDSGLPNDRFFAVRPEGSVSTLKIQRTERGDSAVYLCASSLSPSGSPQGTQYFGPGTRLLVL.

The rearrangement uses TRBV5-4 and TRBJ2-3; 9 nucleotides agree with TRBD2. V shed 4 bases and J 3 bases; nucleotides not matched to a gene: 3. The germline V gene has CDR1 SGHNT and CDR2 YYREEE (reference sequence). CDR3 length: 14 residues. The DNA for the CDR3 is TGTGCCAGCAGCCAGAGCGGGGGGACAGATACGCAGTATTTT. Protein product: CASSQSGGTDTQYF.

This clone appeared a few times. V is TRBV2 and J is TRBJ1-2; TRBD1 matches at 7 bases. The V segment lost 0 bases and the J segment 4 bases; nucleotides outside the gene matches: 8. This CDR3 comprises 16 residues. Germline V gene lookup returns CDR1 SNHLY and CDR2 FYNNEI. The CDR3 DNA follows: TGTGCCAGCAGTGAAGCGGGAACAGGGGCATTCTATGGCTACACCTTC. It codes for CASSEAGTGAFYGYTF.

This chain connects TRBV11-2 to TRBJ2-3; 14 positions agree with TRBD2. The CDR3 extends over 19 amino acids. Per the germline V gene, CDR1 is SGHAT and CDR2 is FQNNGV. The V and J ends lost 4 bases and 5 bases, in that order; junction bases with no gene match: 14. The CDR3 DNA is TGTGCCAGCAGCTCTAGAGGACTAGCGGGGGGCATGCGGATAGATACGCAGTATTTT. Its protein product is CASSSRGLAGGMRIDTQYF.

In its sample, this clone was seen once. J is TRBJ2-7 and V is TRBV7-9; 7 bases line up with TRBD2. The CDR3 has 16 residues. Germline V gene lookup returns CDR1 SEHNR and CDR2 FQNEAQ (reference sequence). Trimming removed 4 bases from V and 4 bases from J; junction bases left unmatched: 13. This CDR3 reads CASSSASGPRDYEQYF. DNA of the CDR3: TGTGCCAGCAGCTCAGCTAGCGGTCCAAGGGATTACGAGCAGTACTTC.

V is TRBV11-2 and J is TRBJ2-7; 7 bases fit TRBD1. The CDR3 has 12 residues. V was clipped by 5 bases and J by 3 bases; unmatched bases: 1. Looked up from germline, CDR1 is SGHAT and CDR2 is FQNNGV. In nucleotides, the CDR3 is TGTGCCAGCAGCCGACAGGGCTACGAGCAGTACTTC. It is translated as CASSRQGYEQYF. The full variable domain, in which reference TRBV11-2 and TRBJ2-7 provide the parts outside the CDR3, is EAGVAQSPRYKIIEKRQSVAFWCNPISGHATLYWYQQILGQGPKLLIQFQNNGVVDDSQLPKDRFSAERLKGVDSTLKIQPAKLEDSAVYLCASSRQGYEQYFGPGTRLTVT.

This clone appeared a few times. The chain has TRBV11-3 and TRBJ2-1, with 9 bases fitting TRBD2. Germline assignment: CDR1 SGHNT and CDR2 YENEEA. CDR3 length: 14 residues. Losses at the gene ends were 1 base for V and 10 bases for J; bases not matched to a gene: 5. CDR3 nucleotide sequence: TGTGCCAGCAGCTTAGTGTCGGCGGGGGGGGAGCAGTTCTTC. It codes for CASSLVSAGGEQFF.

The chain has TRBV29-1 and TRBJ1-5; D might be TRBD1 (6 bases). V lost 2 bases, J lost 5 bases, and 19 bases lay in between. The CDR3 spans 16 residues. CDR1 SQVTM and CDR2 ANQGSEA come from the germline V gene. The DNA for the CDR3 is TGCAGCGTTGAACGACCAACACCAGGGGTTCATCAGCCCCAGCATTTT. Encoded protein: CSVERPTPGVHQPQHF.

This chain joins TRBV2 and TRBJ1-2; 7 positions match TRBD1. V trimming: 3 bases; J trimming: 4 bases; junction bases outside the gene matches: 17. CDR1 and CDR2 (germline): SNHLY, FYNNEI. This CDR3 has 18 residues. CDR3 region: CASSDRLGTAKDLYGYTF. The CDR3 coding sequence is TGTGCCAGCAGTGATAGATTAGGGACAGCCAAAGATCTCTATGGCTACACCTTC.

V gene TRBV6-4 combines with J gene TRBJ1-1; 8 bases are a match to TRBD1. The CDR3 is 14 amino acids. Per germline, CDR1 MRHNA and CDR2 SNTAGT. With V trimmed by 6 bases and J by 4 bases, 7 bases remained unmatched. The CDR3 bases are TGTGCCAGCAGACCGACAGGGGCCAGCACTGAAGCTTTCTTT. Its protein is CASRPTGASTEAFF.

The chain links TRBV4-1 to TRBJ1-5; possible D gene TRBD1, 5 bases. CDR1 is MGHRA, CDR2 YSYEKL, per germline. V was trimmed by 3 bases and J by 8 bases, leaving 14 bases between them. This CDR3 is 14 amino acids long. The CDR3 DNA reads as TGCGCCAGCAGCCACCAGGGTTCATCAAAGCCCCAGCATTTT. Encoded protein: CASSHQGSSKPQHF.

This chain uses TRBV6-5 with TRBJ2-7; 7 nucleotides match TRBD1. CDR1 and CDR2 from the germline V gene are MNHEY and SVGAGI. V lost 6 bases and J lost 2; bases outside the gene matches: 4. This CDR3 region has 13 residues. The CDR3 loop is CASRLTGAYEQYF. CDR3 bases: TGTGCCAGCAGGCTCACAGGGGCCTACGAGCAGTACTTC.

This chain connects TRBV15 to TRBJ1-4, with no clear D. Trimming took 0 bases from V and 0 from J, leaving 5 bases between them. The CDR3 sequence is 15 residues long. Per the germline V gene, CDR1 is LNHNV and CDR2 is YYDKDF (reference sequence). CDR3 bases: TGTGCCACCAGCAGAGATCCCGCAACTAATGAAAAACTGTTTTTT. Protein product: CATSRDPATNEKLFF.

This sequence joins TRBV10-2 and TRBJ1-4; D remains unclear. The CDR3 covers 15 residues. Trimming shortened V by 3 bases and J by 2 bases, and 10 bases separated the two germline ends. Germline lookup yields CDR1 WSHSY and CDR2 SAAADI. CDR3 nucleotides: TGCGCCAGCAGTGATCTGTCAGGCACTAATGAAAAACTGTTTTTT. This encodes CASSDLSGTNEKLFF.

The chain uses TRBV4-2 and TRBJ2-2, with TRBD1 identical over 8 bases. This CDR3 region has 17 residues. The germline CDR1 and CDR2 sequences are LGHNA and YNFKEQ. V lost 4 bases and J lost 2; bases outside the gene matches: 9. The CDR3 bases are TGTGCCAGCAGCCGGGCCAAGGGGACAGGAAACACCGGGGAGCTGTTTTTT. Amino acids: CASSRAKGTGNTGELFF.

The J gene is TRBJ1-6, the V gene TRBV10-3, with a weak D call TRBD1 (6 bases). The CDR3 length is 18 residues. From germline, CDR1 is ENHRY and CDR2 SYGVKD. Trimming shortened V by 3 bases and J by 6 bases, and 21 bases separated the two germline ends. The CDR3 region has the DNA TGTGCCATCAGTGACCTTGTAGGGGGAAATTCCCCTAATTCACCCCTCCACTTT. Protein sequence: CAISDLVGGNSPNSPLHF.

CDR3 in DNA: TGCGCCAGCAGCTTGTTTTTGTCGGCGGGGGTGGGAGATACGCAGTATTTT. Translation: CASSLFLSAGVGDTQYF. This rearrangement joins TRBV5-1 to TRBJ2-3; 7 nucleotides agree with TRBD2. Per the germline V gene, CDR1 is SGHRS and CDR2 is YFSETQ. V was pared by 1 base and J by 5 bases, with 13 bases of the junction left unmatched. The CDR3 runs 17 residues.

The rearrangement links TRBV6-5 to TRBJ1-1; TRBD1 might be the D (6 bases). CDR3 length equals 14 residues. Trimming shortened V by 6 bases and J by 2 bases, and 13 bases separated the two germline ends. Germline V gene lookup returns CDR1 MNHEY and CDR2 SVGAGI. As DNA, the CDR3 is TGTGCCAGCAGCACTGGACAGACCAACACTGAAGCTTTCTTT. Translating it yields CASSTGQTNTEAFF.

The CDR3 sequence: CASSMTSGTYEQYF. In nucleotides, the CDR3 is TGTGCCAGCAGCATGACTAGCGGAACCTACGAGCAGTACTTC. The genes are TRBV9 and TRBJ2-7; TRBD2 matches 9 bases. Looked up from germline, CDR1 is SGDLS and CDR2 is YYNGEE. The CDR3 has 14 amino acids. Trimming removed 4 bases from V and 2 bases from J; junction bases left unmatched: 4.

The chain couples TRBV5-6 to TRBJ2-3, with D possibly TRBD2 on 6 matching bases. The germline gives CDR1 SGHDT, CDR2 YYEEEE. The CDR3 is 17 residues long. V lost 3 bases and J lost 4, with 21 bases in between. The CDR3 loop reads CASSYAGPFQGADTQYF. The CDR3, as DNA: TGTGCCAGCAGCTACGCGGGGCCCTTCCAAGGGGCAGATACGCAGTATTTT.

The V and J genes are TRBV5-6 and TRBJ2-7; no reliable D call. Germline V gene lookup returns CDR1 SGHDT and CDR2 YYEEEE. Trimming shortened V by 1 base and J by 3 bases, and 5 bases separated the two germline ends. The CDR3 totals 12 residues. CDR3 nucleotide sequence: TGTGCCAGCAGCTTGTCAGACTACGAGCAGTACTTC. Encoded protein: CASSLSDYEQYF. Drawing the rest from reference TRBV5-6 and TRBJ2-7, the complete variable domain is DAGVTQSPTHLIKTRGQQVTLRCSPKSGHDTVSWYQQALGQGPQFIFQYYEEEERQRGNFPDRFSGHQFPNYSSELNVNALLLGDSALYLCASSLSDYEQYFGPGTRLTVT.

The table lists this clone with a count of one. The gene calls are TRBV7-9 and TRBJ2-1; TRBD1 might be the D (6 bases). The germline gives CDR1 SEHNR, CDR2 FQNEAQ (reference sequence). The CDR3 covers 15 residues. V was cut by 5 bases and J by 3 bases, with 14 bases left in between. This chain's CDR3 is CASSDLDRSYNEQFF. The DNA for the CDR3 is TGTGCCAGCAGCGACCTAGACAGGAGCTACAATGAGCAGTTCTTC.